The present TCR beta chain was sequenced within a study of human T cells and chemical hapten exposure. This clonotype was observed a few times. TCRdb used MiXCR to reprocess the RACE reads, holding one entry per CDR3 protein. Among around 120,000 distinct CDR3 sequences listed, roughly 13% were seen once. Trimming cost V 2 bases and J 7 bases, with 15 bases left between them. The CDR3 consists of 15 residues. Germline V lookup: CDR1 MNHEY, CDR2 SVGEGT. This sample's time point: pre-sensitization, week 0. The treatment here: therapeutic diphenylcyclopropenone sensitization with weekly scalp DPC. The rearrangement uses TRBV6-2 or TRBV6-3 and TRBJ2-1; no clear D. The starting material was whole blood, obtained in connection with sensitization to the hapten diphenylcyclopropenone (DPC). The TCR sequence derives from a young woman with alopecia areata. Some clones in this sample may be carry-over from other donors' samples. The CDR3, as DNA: TGTGCCAGCAGTTACGCATCTTCTATCAGGAATGAGCAGTTCTTC. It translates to CASSYASSIRNEQFF.